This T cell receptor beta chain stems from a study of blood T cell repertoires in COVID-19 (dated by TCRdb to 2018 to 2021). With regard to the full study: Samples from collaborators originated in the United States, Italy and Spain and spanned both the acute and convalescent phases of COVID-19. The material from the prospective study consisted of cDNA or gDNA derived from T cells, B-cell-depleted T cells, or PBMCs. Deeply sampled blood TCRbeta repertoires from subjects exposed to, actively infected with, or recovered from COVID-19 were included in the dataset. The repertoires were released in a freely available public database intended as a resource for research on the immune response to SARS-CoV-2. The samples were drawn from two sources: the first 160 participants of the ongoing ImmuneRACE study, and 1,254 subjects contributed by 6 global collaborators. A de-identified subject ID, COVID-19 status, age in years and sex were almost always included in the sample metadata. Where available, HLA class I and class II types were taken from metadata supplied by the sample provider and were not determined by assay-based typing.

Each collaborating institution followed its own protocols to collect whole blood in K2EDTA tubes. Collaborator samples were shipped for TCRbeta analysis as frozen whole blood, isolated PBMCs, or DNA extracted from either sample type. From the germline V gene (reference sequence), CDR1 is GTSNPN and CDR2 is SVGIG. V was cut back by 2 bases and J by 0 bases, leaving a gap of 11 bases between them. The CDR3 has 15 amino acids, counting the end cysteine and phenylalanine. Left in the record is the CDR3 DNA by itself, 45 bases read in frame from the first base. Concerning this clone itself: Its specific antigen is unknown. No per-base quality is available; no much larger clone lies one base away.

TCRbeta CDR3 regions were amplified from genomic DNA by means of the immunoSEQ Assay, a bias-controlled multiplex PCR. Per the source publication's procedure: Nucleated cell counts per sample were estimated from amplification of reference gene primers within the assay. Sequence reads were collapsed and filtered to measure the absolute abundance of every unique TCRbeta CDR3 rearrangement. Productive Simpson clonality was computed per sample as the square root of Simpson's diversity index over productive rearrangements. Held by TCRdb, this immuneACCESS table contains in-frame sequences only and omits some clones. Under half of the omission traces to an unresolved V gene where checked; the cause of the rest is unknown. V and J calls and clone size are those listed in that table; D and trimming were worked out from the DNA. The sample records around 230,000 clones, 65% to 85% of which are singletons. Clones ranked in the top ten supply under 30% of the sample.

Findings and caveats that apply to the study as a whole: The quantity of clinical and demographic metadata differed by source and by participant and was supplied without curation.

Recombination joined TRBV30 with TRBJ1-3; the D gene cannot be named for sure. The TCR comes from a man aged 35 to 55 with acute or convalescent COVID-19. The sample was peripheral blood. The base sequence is TGTGCCTGGAGTTCCGGGTTCCTCTCTGGAAACACCATATATTTT. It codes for CAWSSGFLSGNTIYF.